This TCR beta chain comes out of a study of blood T cell repertoires in COVID-19. Repertoires were generated with immunoSEQ multiplex PCR, while TCRdb's copy carries only in-frame clones and drops some. The data show around 100,000 clones, around 83% seen once. Per germline, CDR1 LGHDT and CDR2 YNNKEL (reference sequence). With 4 bases clipped from V and 7 bases from J, the junction kept 6 bases outside the gene matches. There are 13 residues in the CDR3. The rearrangement joins TRBV3-1 (or the pseudogene TRBV3-2) to TRBJ2-7; TRBD2 aligns across 8 bases. The receptor comes from a human donor in a cohort sampled during active COVID-19. The sequencing sample was made of peripheral blood. The CDR3 here is CASSRPAGDEQYF. The CDR3 nucleotides read TGTGCCAGCAGCCGACCAGCGGGAGATGAGCAGTACTTC.